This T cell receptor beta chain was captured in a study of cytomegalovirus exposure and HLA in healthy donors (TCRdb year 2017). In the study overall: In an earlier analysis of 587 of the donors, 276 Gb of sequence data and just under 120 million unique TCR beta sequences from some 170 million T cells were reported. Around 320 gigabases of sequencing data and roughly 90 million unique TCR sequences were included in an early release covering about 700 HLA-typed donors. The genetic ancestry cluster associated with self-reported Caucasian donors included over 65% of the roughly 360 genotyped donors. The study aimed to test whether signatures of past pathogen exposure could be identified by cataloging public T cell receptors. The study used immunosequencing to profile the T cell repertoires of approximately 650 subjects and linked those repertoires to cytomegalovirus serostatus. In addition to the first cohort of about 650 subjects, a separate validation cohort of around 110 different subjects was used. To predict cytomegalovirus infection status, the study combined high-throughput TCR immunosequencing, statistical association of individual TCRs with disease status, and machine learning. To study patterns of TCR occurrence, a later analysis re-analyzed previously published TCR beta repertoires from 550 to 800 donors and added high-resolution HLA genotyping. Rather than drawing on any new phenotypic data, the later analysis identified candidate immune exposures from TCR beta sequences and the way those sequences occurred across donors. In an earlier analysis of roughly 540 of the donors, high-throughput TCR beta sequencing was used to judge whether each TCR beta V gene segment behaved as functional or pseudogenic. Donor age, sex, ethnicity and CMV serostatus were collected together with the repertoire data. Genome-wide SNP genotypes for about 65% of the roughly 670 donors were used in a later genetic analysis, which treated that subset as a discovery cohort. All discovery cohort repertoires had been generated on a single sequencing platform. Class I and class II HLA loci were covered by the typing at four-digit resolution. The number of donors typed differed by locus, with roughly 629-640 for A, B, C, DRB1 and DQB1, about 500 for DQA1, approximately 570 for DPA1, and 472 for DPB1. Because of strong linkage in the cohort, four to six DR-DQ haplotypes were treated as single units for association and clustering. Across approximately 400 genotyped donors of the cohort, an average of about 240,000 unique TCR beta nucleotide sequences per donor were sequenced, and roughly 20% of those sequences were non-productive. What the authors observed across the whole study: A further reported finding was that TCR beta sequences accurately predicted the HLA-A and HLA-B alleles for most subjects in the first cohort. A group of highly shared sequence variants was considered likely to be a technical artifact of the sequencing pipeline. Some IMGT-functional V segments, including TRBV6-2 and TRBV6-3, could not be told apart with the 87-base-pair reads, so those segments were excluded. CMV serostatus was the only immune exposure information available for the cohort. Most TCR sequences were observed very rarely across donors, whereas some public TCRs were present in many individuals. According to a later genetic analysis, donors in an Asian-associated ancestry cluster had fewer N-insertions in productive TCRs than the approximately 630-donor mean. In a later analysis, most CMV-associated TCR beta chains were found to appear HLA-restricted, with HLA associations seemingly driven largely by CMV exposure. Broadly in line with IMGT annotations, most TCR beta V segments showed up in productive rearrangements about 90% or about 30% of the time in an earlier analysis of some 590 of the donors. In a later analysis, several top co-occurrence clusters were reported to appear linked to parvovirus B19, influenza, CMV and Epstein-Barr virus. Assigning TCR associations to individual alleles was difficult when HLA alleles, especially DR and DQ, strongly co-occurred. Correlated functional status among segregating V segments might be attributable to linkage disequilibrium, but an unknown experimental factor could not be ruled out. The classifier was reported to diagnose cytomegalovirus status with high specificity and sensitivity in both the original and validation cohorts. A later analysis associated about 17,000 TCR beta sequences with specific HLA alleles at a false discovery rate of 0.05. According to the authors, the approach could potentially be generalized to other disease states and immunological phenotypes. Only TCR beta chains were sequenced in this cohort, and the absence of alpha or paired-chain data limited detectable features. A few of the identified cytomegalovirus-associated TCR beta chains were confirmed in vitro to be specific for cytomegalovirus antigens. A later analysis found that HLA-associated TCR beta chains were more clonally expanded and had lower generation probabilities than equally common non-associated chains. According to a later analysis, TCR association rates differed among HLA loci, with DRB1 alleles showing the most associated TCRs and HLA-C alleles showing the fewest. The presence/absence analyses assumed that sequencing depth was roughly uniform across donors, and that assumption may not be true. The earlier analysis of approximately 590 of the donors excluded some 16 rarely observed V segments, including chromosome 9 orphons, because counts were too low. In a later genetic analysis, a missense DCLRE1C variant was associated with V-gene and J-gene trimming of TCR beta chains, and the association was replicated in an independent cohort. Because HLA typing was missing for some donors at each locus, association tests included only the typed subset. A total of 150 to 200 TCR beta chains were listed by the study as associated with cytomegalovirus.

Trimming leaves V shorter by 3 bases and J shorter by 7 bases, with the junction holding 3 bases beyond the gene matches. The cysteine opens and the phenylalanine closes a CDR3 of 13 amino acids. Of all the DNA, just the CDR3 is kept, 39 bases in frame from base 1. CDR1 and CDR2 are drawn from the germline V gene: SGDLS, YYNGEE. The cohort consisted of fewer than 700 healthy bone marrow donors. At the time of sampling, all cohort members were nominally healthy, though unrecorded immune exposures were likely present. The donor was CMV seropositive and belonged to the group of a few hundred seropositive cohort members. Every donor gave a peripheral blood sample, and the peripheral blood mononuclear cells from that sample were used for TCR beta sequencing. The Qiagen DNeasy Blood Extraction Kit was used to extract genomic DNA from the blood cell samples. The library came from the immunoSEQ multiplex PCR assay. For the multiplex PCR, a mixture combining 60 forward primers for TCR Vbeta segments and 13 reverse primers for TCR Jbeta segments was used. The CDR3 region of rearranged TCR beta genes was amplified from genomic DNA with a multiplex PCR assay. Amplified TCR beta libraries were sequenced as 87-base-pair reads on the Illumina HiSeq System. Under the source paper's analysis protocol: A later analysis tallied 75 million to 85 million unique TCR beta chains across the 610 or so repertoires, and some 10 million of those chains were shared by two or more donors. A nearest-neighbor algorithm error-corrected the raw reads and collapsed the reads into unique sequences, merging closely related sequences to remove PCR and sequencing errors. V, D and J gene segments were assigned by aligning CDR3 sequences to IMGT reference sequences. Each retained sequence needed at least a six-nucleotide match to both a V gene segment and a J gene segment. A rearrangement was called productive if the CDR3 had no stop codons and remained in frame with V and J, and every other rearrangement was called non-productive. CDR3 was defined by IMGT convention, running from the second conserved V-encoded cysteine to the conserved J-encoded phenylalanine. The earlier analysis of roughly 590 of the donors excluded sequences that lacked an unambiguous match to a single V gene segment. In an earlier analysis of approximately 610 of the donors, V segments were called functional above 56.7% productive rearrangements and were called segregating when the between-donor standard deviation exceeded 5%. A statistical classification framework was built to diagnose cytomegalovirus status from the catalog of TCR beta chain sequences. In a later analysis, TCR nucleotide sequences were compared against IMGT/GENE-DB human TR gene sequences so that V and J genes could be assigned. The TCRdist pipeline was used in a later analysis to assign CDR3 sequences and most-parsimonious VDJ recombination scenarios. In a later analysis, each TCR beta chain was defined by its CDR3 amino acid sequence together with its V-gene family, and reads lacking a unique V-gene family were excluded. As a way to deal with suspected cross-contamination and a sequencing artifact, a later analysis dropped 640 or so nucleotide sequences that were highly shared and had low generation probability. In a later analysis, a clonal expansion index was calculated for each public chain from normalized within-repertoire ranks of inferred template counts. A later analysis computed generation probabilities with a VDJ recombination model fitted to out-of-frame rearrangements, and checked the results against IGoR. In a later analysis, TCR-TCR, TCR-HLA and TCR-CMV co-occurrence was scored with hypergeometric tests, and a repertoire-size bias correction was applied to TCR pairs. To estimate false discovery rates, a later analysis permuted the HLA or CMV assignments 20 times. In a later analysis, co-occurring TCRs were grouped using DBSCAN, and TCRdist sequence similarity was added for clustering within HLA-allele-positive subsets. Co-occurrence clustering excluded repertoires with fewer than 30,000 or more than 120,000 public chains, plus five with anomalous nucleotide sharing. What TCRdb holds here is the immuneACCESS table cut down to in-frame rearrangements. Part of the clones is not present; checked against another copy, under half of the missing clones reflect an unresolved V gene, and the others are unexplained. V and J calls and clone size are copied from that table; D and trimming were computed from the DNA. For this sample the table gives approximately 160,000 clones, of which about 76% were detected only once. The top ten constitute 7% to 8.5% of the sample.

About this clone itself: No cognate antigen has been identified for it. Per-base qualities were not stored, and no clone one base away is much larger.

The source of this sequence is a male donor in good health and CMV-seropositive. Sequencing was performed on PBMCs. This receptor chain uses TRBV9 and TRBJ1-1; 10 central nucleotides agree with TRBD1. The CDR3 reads CASSAGTGVEAFF. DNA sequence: TGTGCCAGCAGCGCTGGGACAGGGGTTGAAGCTTTCTTT.